There are a few counts of the clone carrying this TCR beta chain. The authors ran a second PCR of roughly 7 to 11 cycles using a sample-barcoded 5' primer and a J-beta primer mix. TCRdb independently ran MiXCR on the 5' RACE reads; one entry per CDR3 protein. The sample has about 1.8 million distinct CDR3 sequences, just under 50% seen once. The data were obtained in a study of blood T cells in healthy people across ages. Trimming took 5 bases from V and 2 from J; bases not matched to a gene: 9. The CDR3 runs to 15 residues. Germline CDR1 is SGHTA and CDR2 is FQGNSA. The specimen sequenced was blood. The chain joins TRBV7-2 to TRBJ2-7; TRBD1 aligns across 7 bases. The sequence came from a woman aged 40 to 50 in good health. The CDR3 is CASSPGQFFPYEQYF. DNA of the CDR3: TGTGCCAGCAGCCCGGGACAGTTCTTCCCCTACGAGCAGTACTTC.